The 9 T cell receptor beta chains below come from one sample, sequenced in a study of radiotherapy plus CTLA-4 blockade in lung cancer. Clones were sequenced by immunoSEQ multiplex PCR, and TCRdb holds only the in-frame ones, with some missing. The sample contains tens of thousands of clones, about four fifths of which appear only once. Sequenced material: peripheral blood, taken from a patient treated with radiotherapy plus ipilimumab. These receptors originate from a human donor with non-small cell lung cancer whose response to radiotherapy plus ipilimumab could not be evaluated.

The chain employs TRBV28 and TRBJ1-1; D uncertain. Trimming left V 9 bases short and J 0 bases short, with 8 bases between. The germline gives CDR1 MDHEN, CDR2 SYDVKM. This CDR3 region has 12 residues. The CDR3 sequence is CASSRMNTEAFF. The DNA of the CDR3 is TGTGCCAGTTCGCGTATGAACACTGAAGCTTTCTTT.

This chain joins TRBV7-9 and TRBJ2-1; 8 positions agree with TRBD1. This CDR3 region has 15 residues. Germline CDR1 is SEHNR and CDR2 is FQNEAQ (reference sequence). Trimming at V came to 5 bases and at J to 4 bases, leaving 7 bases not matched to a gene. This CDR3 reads CASSQTGQVYNEQFF. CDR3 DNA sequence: TGTGCCAGCAGCCAAACGGGACAGGTTTACAATGAGCAGTTCTTC.

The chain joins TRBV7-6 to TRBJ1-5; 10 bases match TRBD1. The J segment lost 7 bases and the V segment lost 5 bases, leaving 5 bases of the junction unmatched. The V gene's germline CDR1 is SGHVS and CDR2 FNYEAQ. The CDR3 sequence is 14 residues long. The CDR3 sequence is CASSSGTGEQPQHF. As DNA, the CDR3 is TGTGCCAGCAGCAGCGGGACAGGGGAGCAGCCCCAGCATTTT.

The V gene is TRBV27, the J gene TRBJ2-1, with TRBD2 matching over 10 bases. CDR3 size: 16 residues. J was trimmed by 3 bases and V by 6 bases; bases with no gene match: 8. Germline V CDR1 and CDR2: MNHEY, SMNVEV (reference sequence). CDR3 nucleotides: TGTGCCAGCAGCCCTAGGGTAGCGGGAGGCTACAATGAGCAGTTCTTC. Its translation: CASSPRVAGGYNEQFF.

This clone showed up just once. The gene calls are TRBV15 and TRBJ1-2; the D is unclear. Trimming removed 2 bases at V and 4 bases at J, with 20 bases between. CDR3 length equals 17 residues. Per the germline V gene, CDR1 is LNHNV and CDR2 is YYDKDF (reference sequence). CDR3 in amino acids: CATSRTFEIRSSYGYTF. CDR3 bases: TGTGCCACCAGCAGAACGTTCGAAATTAGGAGCAGCTATGGCTACACCTTC.

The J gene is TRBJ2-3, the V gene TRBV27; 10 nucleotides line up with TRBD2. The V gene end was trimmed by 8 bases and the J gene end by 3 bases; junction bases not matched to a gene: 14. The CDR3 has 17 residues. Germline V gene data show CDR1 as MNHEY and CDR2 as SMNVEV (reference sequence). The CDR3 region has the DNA TGTGCCAGCTACCACGCCCCGCTAGCGGGAGTAACAGATACGCAGTATTTT. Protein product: CASYHAPLAGVTDTQYF.

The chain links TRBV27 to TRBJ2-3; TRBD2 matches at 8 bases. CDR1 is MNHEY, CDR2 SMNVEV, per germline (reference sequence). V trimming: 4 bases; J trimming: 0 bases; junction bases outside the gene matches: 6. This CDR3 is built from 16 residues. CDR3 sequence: CASSYQAGASTDTQYF. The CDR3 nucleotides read TGTGCCAGCAGTTACCAAGCGGGGGCGAGCACAGATACGCAGTATTTT.

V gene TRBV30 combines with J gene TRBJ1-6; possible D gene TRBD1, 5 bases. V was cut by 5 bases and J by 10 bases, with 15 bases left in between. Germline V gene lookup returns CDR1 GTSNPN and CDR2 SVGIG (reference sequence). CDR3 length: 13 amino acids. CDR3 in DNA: TGTGCCTGGGGGTCGGGGGGTAAATCACCCCTCCACTTT. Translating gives CAWGSGGKSPLHF.

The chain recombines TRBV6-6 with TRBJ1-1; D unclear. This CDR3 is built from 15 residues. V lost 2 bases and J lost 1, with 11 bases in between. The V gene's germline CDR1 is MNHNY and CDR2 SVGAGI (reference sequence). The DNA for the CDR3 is TGTGCCAGCAGTTACCTAGACGGCACGAACACTGAAGCTTTCTTT. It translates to CASSYLDGTNTEAFF.